This is a list of T cell receptor beta chains from one sample in a study of cytomegalovirus exposure and HLA in healthy donors. Assay used: immunoSEQ multiplex PCR; TCRdb lists only in-frame clones, some missing. The sample comprises approximately 56,000 clones, around 90% of which are singletons, and 0.95% to 1.3% rests with the top ten. The sequenced sample consisted of PBMCs. The receptor set was obtained from a man between 18 and 29 years old in good health and CMV-seronegative. The CDR3 runs from the conserved cysteine through the conserved F or W. The D gene is left open where the match is weak. The listing skips clone size in some rows; elsewhere it reads once, few, many or a size class.

TRBV5-4	-	TRBJ2-7	TRBD2	CASSSGTKREGDEQYF	TGTGCCAGCAGCTCGGGGACTAAGCGGGAGGGCGACGAGCAGTACTTC
TRBV27	-	TRBJ1-2	-	CASSPFTFSQGRAYTF	TGTGCCAGCAGCCCCTTCACGTTTAGCCAGGGCAGGGCCTACACCTTC
TRBV28	once	TRBJ2-1	-	CASSSAKNEQFF	TGTGCCAGCAGTAGCGCTAAAAATGAGCAGTTCTTC
TRBV28	-	TRBJ1-4	TRBD1	CASHRQGVQNEKLFF	TGTGCCAGCCATAGACAGGGGGTACAAAATGAAAAACTGTTTTTT
TRBV5-6	-	TRBJ2-7	-	CASSLINTSEQYF	TGTGCCAGCAGCTTGATAAATACCAGCGAGCAGTACTTC
TRBV9	-	TRBJ2-3	TRBD2	CASSVEPAGGSTDTQYF	TGTGCCAGCAGCGTAGAACCAGCGGGAGGTTCGACAGATACGCAGTATTTT
TRBV27	-	TRBJ1-4	-	CASSFFFSTNEKLFF	TGTGCCAGCAGTTTCTTCTTTTCAACTAATGAAAAACTGTTTTTT
TRBV10-1	-	TRBJ2-7	-	CASSGLRDF	TGCGCCAGCAGTGGATTGAGGGACTTC
TRBV7-9	-	TRBJ2-7	-	CASSERSSYEQYF	TGTGCCAGCAGCGAGAGGAGCTCCTACGAGCAGTACTTC
TRBV28	-	TRBJ1-2	TRBD1	CASRRTGGGYGYTF	TGTGCCAGCAGGCGAACAGGGGGAGGCTATGGCTACACCTTC
TRBV19	-	TRBJ2-6	-	CASSIVGATGANVLTF	TGTGCCAGTAGTATAGTTGGAGCAACTGGGGCCAACGTCCTGACTTTC
TRBV2	once	TRBJ1-3	TRBD1	CASSKDRVSGNTIYF	TGTGCCAGCAGCAAGGACAGGGTTTCTGGAAACACCATATATTTT
TRBV11-2	-	TRBJ2-1	TRBD2	CASIGGAGVLNEQFF	TGTGCCAGTATAGGGGGAGCGGGAGTTCTCAATGAGCAGTTCTTC
TRBV7-2	-	TRBJ1-5	TRBD1	CASSSPELGTAFFQPQHF	TGTGCCAGCAGCTCACCGGAACTTGGGACAGCGTTCTTTCAGCCCCAGCATTTT
TRBV6-4	-	TRBJ2-1	TRBD2	CASSARTSGGGNEQFF	TGTGCCAGCAGTGCCCGAACTAGCGGGGGGGGGAATGAGCAGTTCTTC
TRBV23-1	-	TRBJ1-2	-	CASSHPRTAYICGYTF	TGCGCCAGCAGTCACCCCCGGACAGCCTATATCTGTGGCTACACCTTC
TRBV7-7	-	TRBJ1-1	-	CASSLTVDTEAFF	TGTGCTAGCAGCTTGACAGTGGACACTGAAGCTTTCTTT
TRBV6-6	-	TRBJ1-2	-	CASSPRAGYTF	TGTGCCAGCAGTCCTAGAGCTGGCTACACCTTC
TRBV13	-	TRBJ1-2	-	CASSITNRALNYGYTF	TGTGCCAGCAGCATAACGAACAGGGCGCTAAACTATGGCTACACCTTC
TRBV2	-	TRBJ1-2	TRBD1	CASSVRDRNGGYTF	TGTGCCAGCAGTGTACGGGACAGAAATGGGGGCTACACCTTC
TRBV5-5	-	TRBJ1-5	-	CASSLSGARDSNQPQHF	TGTGCCAGCAGCCTATCGGGTGCCAGAGATAGCAATCAGCCCCAGCATTTT
TRBV27	once	TRBJ2-3	TRBD1	CASSLGWTGGLGEQYF	TGTGCCAGCAGTTTAGGGTGGACAGGGGGCCTGGGGGAGCAGTATTTT
TRBV5-1	-	TRBJ2-1	-	CASSSRDFDNEQFF	TGCGCCAGCAGCTCCCGGGACTTCGACAATGAGCAGTTCTTC
TRBV9	-	TRBJ2-3	-	CASSVEQGNTQYF	TGTGCCAGCAGCGTAGAACAGGGAAATACGCAGTATTTT
TRBV14	-	TRBJ2-7	-	CASSQDLGFDSSSYEQYF	TGTGCCAGCAGCCAAGATCTGGGTTTCGACTCAAGCTCCTACGAGCAGTACTTC
TRBV15	-	TRBJ2-7	-	CATSRAGSYEQYF	TGTGCCACCAGCAGGGCAGGCAGCTACGAGCAGTACTTC
TRBV6-4	-	TRBJ2-3	TRBD2	CASSAGTSGSSDTQYF	TGTGCCAGCAGTGCCGGGACTAGCGGGAGTTCAGATACGCAGTATTTT
TRBV28	once	TRBJ2-7	TRBD2	CASSPGLAGKEQYF	TGTGCCAGCAGTCCGGGACTAGCGGGAAAAGAGCAGTACTTC
TRBV7-2	-	TRBJ1-1	-	CASSSAGGGTEAFF	TGTGCCAGCAGCTCCGCCGGGGGAGGGACTGAAGCTTTCTTT
TRBV9	-	TRBJ1-1	-	CASSASGTHTEAFF	TGTGCCAGCAGCGCGTCCGGGACACACACTGAAGCTTTCTTT
TRBV11-1	-	TRBJ1-1	-	CASSLRRRNLNTEAFF	TGTGCCAGCAGCTTACGAAGGCGGAACCTGAACACTGAAGCTTTCTTT
TRBV5-6	-	TRBJ2-1	TRBD2	CASTLLGGEYNEQFF	TGTGCCAGCACTTTGTTGGGGGGGGAATACAATGAGCAGTTCTTC